The entry that follows covers one T cell receptor (beta chain) sequence. Its antigen is as yet unknown. The data are from a study of cytomegalovirus exposure and HLA in healthy donors. Overall study findings and caveats: TCR beta V- and J-gene trimming, according to a later analysis, was linked to a missense DCLRE1C variant.

In germline, CDR1 is SGHAT, CDR2 FQNNGV. V gave up 2 bases and J gave up 5 bases, with 15 bases separating them. This CDR3 is built from 16 residues. Researchers ran the PCR with 60 Vbeta and 13 Jbeta primers. Only in-frame clones appear in the TCRdb table, and some are missing; sequencing was by immunoSEQ multiplex PCR. The table includes approximately 150,000 clones, roughly 71% detected once. The source material was PBMCs. This chain links TRBV11-2 with TRBJ2-2; D is perhaps TRBD2 (6 bases). This TCR was recovered from a male donor in good health and CMV-seropositive. The CDR3 reads CASSLLVQGGTGELFF. The CDR3 DNA sequence: TGTGCCAGCAGCTTATTAGTTCAGGGAGGAACCGGGGAGCTGTTTTTT.